Below, one T cell receptor beta chain is given with its context. Measured with immunoSEQ multiplex PCR; TCRdb has only the in-frame clones, and not every one. The sample consists of tens of thousands of clones, about 93% of them appearing once. This sample is drawn from a study of T cell changes during pregnancy in multiple sclerosis. The germline V and J ends were trimmed by 6 bases and 0 bases, with 21 bases remaining between them. The CDR3 runs 18 residues. Per germline, CDR1 SQVTM and CDR2 ANQGSEA. The source was peripheral blood, collected in the third trimester of pregnancy. The clonotype was recovered from a female donor with multiple sclerosis, enrolled in a pregnancy study. The chain uses TRBV29-1 and TRBJ2-6; possible D gene TRBD2, 6 bases. CDR3 region: CSVFDRGGGRSGANVLTF. CDR3 nucleotide sequence: TGCAGCGTGTTCGACCGTGGAGGAGGGCGCTCTGGGGCCAACGTCCTGACTTTC. The whole variable domain, remainder taken from reference TRBV29-1 and TRBJ2-6, is SAVISQKPSRDICQRGTSLTIQCQVDSQVTMMFWYRQQPGQSLTLIATANQGSEATYESGFVIDKFPISRPNLTFSTLTVSNMSPEDSSIYLCSVFDRGGGRSGANVLTFGAGSRLTVL.